The T cell receptor beta chain described here comes from a study of blood T cell repertoires in COVID-19. Background on the study: In each case, the material was cDNA or gDNA derived from T cells, B-cell-depleted T cells, or PBMCs.

Trimming cost V 2 bases and J 2 bases, with 7 bases left between them. Germline loops: CDR1 LNHDA, CDR2 SQIVND (reference sequence). The CDR3 consists of 14 residues. Repertoires were generated with immunoSEQ multiplex PCR, while TCRdb's copy carries only in-frame clones and drops some. The profile shows 95,000 to 120,000 clones, 75% to 90% of them singletons. This chain connects TRBV19 to TRBJ1-5; D is possibly TRBD1 (6 bases). The clonotype originates from a woman in her forties with acute or convalescent COVID-19. Sequencing was done on a sample of peripheral blood. The DNA for the CDR3 is TGTGCCAGTAGTATACCAGGGGGCAATCAGCCCCAGCATTTT. Its translation: CASSIPGGNQPQHF.